This T cell receptor beta chain was observed in a study of blood T cells in healthy people across ages. Combining a sample-barcoded 5' primer with a J-beta primer mix, a second PCR ran for about 7 to 11 cycles. All cDNA molecules were each tagged by a template-switch adaptor with 12 random nucleotides. TCRdb reprocessed the 5' RACE reads via MiXCR and lists one record per CDR3 protein. Here the sample spans about 1,500,000 distinct CDR3 sequences, about 40% being singletons. From germline, CDR1 is SGHDN and CDR2 FVKESK. The CDR3 runs to 16 residues. Trimming cost V 4 bases and J 2 bases; bases outside gene matches: 8. A few counts support this clonotype.

The sequenced material came from blood. The V and J genes are TRBV14 and TRBJ2-1; 7 positions agree with TRBD2. The TCR sequence derives from a woman under 30 in good health. The CDR3 DNA is TGTGCCAGCAGCCGATCTGCGGCGGGAGCCTACAATGAGCAGTTCTTC. Translating it yields CASSRSAAGAYNEQFF.